This TCR beta chain was obtained from a study of blood T cells in healthy people across ages (dated by TCRdb to between 2014 and 2017). Regarding the research as a whole: Template switching captured roughly one uniquely barcoded TCR beta cDNA molecule per two T cells in model experiments. To track age-related changes in TCR beta repertoire diversity, the study relied on deep sequencing normalized with unique cDNA molecular identifiers. The donors were divided into four age groups: young (average around 17 years), middle-aged (around 41), aged (around 59) and long-lived (around 87). To avoid experimental bias, donors of different ages were randomly spread across the sequencing lanes. The study analyzed two additional independent replicas of 1 million unique cDNA reads from the same blood draw for two donors, one aged 18 to 30 and one aged 80 or older.

The CDR3 numbers 15 residues from cysteine through phenylalanine. The CDR3 DNA has 45 bases and is translated from base 1. From the germline V gene, CDR1 is SGDLS and CDR2 is YYNGEE. Cut back by 3 bases and 5 bases, the V and J ends lie 17 bases apart. Results the study describes overall, beyond this receptor: Conclusive comparison of naive and antigen-experienced compartments was prevented by the profiling of bulk unsorted PBMCs. As age increased, observed TCR beta diversity per million T cells dropped in a roughly linear way, and a significant reduction was already evident by age about 36. There was a strong correlation between observed TCR beta diversity and the percentage of naive T cells measured by flow cytometry. Compared with the aged group, the long-lived group had more naive CD4+ T cells, fewer expanded clones and increased TCR diversity, a pattern suggesting age selection. Estimates of total diversity from one million sequenced T cells were regarded as lower bounds and underestimates. Because the CMV infection status of the donors was unknown, age-related changes in expanded clonotypes may potentially have been confounded.

Receptors were amplified or captured by 5' RACE. TCRdb records Illumina HiSeq 2500 as the sequencer. The second PCR ran for about 6 to 11 cycles and used a J-beta primer mix along with a sample-barcoded 5' primer. Each TCR beta cDNA molecule received a unique molecular identifier from a template-switch 5' adaptor carrying 12 random nucleotides. Each sample yielded at least 2.5 million CDR3-containing paired-end reads. All of the RNA was converted into first-strand cDNA using the Mint cDNA synthesis kit, with a TRBC-specific oligonucleotide serving as the primer. All cDNA was treated with uracil-DNA glycosylase and then went through a first 18-cycle PCR with the universal primers M1SS and BC2_uni_R. For the original study's pipeline: For normalization, 1 million high-quality reads were randomly selected from each sample, with every read carrying a distinct molecular identifier. Instead of being binned into consensus sequences, reads with shared molecular identifiers were discarded. MiTCR, set to a Q25 quality threshold and the strictest error-elimination algorithm, was used for CDR3 identification, clonotype clustering and error correction. A nonparametric unseen species model using Euler transformation provided a lower-bound estimate of total TCR beta diversity. TCRdb reprocessed the public reads (quality trimming at Q25 with fastp, clone calling with MiXCR) and kept in-frame beta chains. Identical CDR3 proteins give one entry, which carries the most common genes and DNA. Here the V and J calls rest on TCRdb's processing, not on the authors' analysis. The sample yields fewer than 2,000,000 distinct CDR3 sequences; around 35% were counted once. The top ten constitute about 10% of the sample.

The donors were roughly 40 Caucasian individuals from Russia, aged roughly 6 to 100 years, who were systemically healthy. Ten milliliters of peripheral blood were drawn from each donor into EDTA-treated Vacutainer tubes. PBMCs were isolated by Ficoll-Paque density-gradient centrifugation, with at least 7 million obtained per sample. Total RNA was extracted from PBMCs with Trizol reagent, with at least 5.5 micrograms obtained per sample. For every donor, an aliquot of PBMCs went through flow cytometry to measure the percentages of naive CD45RAhigh/CD27high T cells. The sample holds a few counts of this clonotype. Its cognate antigen has yet to be identified. Base quality data are lacking; no much larger clone is found one base away.

The sequence was obtained from a woman aged 25 to 39 in good health. Sample: blood. This chain is built from TRBV9 and TRBJ2-5; a weak D assignment points to TRBD1 (6 bases agree). Read as DNA, the sequence is TGTGCCAGCAGCGCGCCTCGTGGGGGCGAGGAGACCCAGTACTTC. Protein translation: CASSAPRGGEETQYF.